These 12 T cell receptor beta chains share one sample of origin, sequenced in a study of cytomegalovirus exposure and HLA in healthy donors. Use of 60 Vbeta and 13 Jbeta primers characterized the PCR. The assay was immunoSEQ multiplex PCR, and TCRdb's table has in-frame clones only and misses some. The sample consists of around 100,000 clones, about four fifths of them appearing once. Sequenced: PBMCs. These receptors came from a woman between 40 and 50 years old in good health and CMV-seronegative.

The genes are TRBV5-1 and TRBJ2-1; D gene ambiguous. From germline, CDR1 is SGHRS and CDR2 YFSETQ. This CDR3 region has 16 residues. V was pared by 0 bases and J by 0 bases, with 10 bases between. The CDR3 is CASSLVGGYSYNEQFF. CDR3 DNA sequence: TGCGCCAGCAGCTTGGTCGGCGGCTACTCCTACAATGAGCAGTTCTTC.

In DNA form, the CDR3 reads TGTGCCAGCAGTATAAACTGGGACAGGGGGCGCGAGCAGTACTTC. Residues: CASSINWDRGREQYF. The V and J genes are TRBV6-5 and TRBJ2-7; 12 bases fit TRBD1. With 5 bases clipped from V and 6 bases from J, the junction kept 8 bases outside the gene matches. Germline CDR1 and CDR2: MNHEY and SVGAGI. The CDR3 has 15 residues.

This clone has only a few counts. The V gene is TRBV7-2, the J gene TRBJ2-5, with D possibly being TRBD2 (7 bases). The DNA end is a closer match to TRBJ2-7, so the J assignment may be wrong. The CDR3 is 15 amino acids. The germline V gene encodes CDR1 SGHTA and CDR2 FQGNSA. CDR3 sequence (DNA): TGTGCCAGCAGTTTAATTACGGGGGGCAGAAACGAGCAGTACTTC. It specifies CASSLITGGRNEQYF.

This sequence joins TRBV11-2 and TRBJ2-3, with D maybe TRBD1 (5 bases). In germline, CDR1 is SGHAT, CDR2 FQNNGV. The V end lost 5 bases, the J end lost 4 bases, and 22 bases lay between the germline ends. The CDR3 covers 17 residues. DNA of the CDR3: TGTGCCAGCAGCCCGGCCTCAAGGGGCCGATTGTCAGATACGCAGTATTTT. Translated: CASSPASRGRLSDTQYF.

This clone has more than one count but fewer than ten. The V gene is TRBV7-8, the J gene TRBJ2-1; 8 bases are shared with TRBD2. This CDR3 spans 16 amino acids. Germline V gene lookup returns CDR1 SGHVS and CDR2 FQNEAQ. V gave up 5 bases and J gave up 7 bases; unmatched junction bases: 13. The CDR3 is CASSPTSSGWMNEQFF. CDR3 DNA sequence: TGTGCCAGCAGCCCAACCTCTAGCGGGTGGATGAATGAGCAGTTCTTC.

The chain has TRBV28 and TRBJ2-2; TRBD2 matches at 13 bases. Germline V gene lookup returns CDR1 MDHEN and CDR2 SYDVKM. CDR3 size: 19 residues. Trimming at V came to 7 bases and at J to 3 bases, leaving 14 bases not matched to a gene. This CDR3 is CASIGGGLAGLRDTGELFF. The CDR3, as DNA: TGTGCCAGCATCGGGGGGGGACTAGCGGGACTAAGAGACACCGGGGAGCTGTTTTTT.

The gene calls are TRBV5-1 and TRBJ2-3; D is undetermined. The CDR3 consists of 14 residues. CDR1 is SGHRS and CDR2 is YFSETQ in the germline V gene. Trimming cost V 5 bases and J 0 bases, with 10 bases left between them. CDR3 in amino acids: CASSSLTSTDTQYF. The CDR3 nucleotides are TGCGCCAGCAGTTCCCTAACTAGCACAGATACGCAGTATTTT.

Turning to this clone: The same CDR3 is also encoded by other DNA sequences in this sample. This sequence joins TRBV19 and TRBJ1-2; maybe TRBD1 (6 bases). V was clipped by 7 bases and J by 4 bases, with 13 bases between them. Germline CDR1 reads LNHDA; CDR2 reads SQIVND (reference sequence). This CDR3 region has 13 residues. This CDR3 reads CASIGQGSYGYTF. The CDR3 DNA follows: TGTGCCAGTATCGGCCAGGGGTCCTATGGCTACACCTTC.

The chain joins TRBV10-2 to TRBJ2-5; D unclear. The end of the DNA is better explained by TRBJ2-7, so the J call may be wrong. Germline V gene lookup returns CDR1 WSHSY and CDR2 SAAADI. The CDR3 contains 12 residues. CDR3 region: CASSDATYEQYF. The CDR3 DNA follows: TGCGCCAGCAGTGACGCTACCTACGAGCAGTACTTC.

This clone was seen only once. The same CDR3 also results from other DNA sequences found in this sample. The genes are TRBV7-3 and TRBJ2-1; D is unclear. Trimming stripped 1 base from V and 3 bases from J, with 4 bases between. The CDR3 consists of 13 residues. Germline V lookup: CDR1 SGHTA, CDR2 FQGTGA. CDR3 amino acids: CASSLSGYNEQFF. The CDR3 DNA reads TGTGCCAGCAGCTTAAGCGGCTACAATGAGCAGTTCTTC.

V gene TRBV7-8 combines with J gene TRBJ2-2; possibly TRBD2 for D (6 bases). CDR1 is SGHVS and CDR2 is FQNEAQ in the germline V gene. Trimming took 4 bases from V and 1 from J, leaving 10 bases between them. The CDR3 is 15 residues long. CDR3 region: CASSSQRVNTGELFF. CDR3 nucleotides: TGTGCCAGCAGCTCCCAGCGGGTGAACACCGGGGAGCTGTTTTTT. The variable domain in full, completed from reference TRBV7-8 and TRBJ2-2, reads GAGVSQSPRYKVAKRGQDVALRCDPISGHVSLFWYQQALGQGPEFLTYFQNEAQLDKSGLPSDRFFAERPEGSVSTLKIQRTQQEDSAVYLCASSSQRVNTGELFFGEGSRLTVL.

The chain is built from TRBV6-6 and TRBJ1-5, with D possibly matching TRBD1 (6 bases). Germline CDR1 MNHNY, CDR2 SVGAGI (reference sequence). The CDR3 runs to 15 residues. V shed 2 bases and J shed 3 bases, with 11 bases lying between them. The CDR3 region has the DNA TGTGCCAGCAGTTACCCAGGGGCCACCAATCAGCCCCAGCATTTT. This translates into CASSYPGATNQPQHF.